This entry concerns a single T cell receptor (beta chain). Its specificity is not known. This record belongs to a study of cytomegalovirus exposure and HLA in healthy donors. Study outcomes and limitations: Reports showed the classifier diagnosing cytomegalovirus status with high specificity and sensitivity. Prediction of most subjects' HLA-A and HLA-B alleles by TCR beta sequences was reportedly accurate. HLA alleles showed associations with 16,951 TCR beta sequences in a later analysis, at a 0.05 false discovery rate. The authors later found TCR association rates varying by HLA locus, with DRB1 most and HLA-C fewest.

With 60 Vbeta and 13 Jbeta primers, the PCR was carried out. Sequenced by immunoSEQ multiplex PCR; TCRdb stores in-frame clones only, minus some. The sample has about 93,000 clones, approximately 83% seen once. The CDR3 runs 16 residues. CDR1 and CDR2 (germline): MDHEN, SYDVKM. The junction had 6 bases not matched to a gene; V was cut back by 5 bases and J by 4 bases. The clonotype comes from a man aged 45 to 65 in good health and CMV-seronegative. The chain has TRBV28 and TRBJ2-2; 11 bases fit TRBD1. The specimen sequenced was PBMCs. The CDR3 DNA reads as TGTGCCAGCAGTGGCCGGGACAGGGGGAGCACCGGGGAGCTGTTTTTT. Its protein product is CASSGRDRGSTGELFF.